The 24 T cell receptor beta chains presented below share a single source sample, sequenced in a study of T-cell reconstitution after alpha-beta-depleted transplantation in children. The authors prepared the TCRbeta library with unique molecular identifiers. TCRdb ran MiXCR on the PCR reads and lists one entry per CDR3 protein. Of a few hundred thousand distinct CDR3 sequences listed, 18% are singletons. This specimen was PBMCs from the stem cell graft donor, taken from the stem cell graft. The receptors shown here come from a human donor who donated a stem cell graft to a child with acute lymphoblastic leukemia.

This clonotype has more than one count but fewer than ten. The rearrangement joins TRBV2 to TRBJ2-3; weak D call: TRBD2 (6 bases). V was pared by 6 bases and J by 14 bases, with 12 bases between. Per the germline V gene, CDR1 is SNHLY and CDR2 is FYNNEI. The CDR3 spans 10 residues. For the CDR3, the DNA is TGTGCCAGCAGCTGGGGGGATCGGTATTTT. Its translation is CASSWGDRYF.

In its sample, this clonotype was seen many times. This rearrangement joins TRBV20-1 to TRBJ2-7, with 7 bases aligning to TRBD1. CDR1 and CDR2 from the germline V gene are DFQATT and SNEGSKA (reference sequence). The V segment lost 5 bases and the J segment 6 bases; nucleotides outside the gene matches: 16. This CDR3 region has 15 residues. CDR3 protein: CSALPGDREYGEQYF. CDR3 sequence (DNA): TGCAGTGCTCTCCCCGGAGACAGGGAATATGGCGAGCAGTACTTC.

This clonotype was seen only a few times. The chain carries TRBV29-1 and TRBJ1-1, with 8 nucleotides matching TRBD1. The V segment lost 5 bases and the J segment 1 base; nucleotides outside the gene matches: 3. The germline V gene encodes CDR1 SQVTM and CDR2 ANQGSEA. The CDR3 has 13 amino acids. The CDR3 DNA reads TGCAGCGTTAGCAGGGGGCGGAACACTGAAGCTTTCTTT. It yields the protein CSVSRGRNTEAFF.

This clonotype occurred a few times. V gene TRBV10-2 combines with J gene TRBJ2-7, with 13 bases lining up with TRBD2. V lost 4 bases and J lost 6; bases outside the gene matches: 6. The V gene's germline CDR1 is WSHSY and CDR2 SAAADI. The CDR3 runs 15 residues. CDR3 in DNA: TGCGCCAGCAGTGGGGGGACTAGCGGGACTCGCGAGCAGTACTTC. Translating gives CASSGGTSGTREQYF.

This clonotype was seen only a few times. The CDR3 sequence is CASTPTSGSWTDTQYF. DNA for the CDR3: TGTGCCAGCACCCCTACTAGCGGGAGTTGGACAGATACGCAGTATTTT. The genes are TRBV2 and TRBJ2-3, with 11 bases aligning to TRBD2. CDR3 size: 16 residues. The V and J ends lost 7 bases and 3 bases, in that order; junction bases with no gene match: 9. From germline, CDR1 is SNHLY and CDR2 FYNNEI.

This clonotype has just a few counts. The chain couples TRBV12-3 or TRBV12-4 to TRBJ2-7; D possibly corresponds to TRBD1 (6 bases). The CDR3 sequence is 16 residues long. V lost 4 bases and J 4 bases, leaving 20 bases between the germline ends. The CDR3 DNA follows: TGTGCCAGCAGTTCCCCTCCCGGGACATCACCATACGAGCAGTACTTC. Translated: CASSSPPGTSPYEQYF.

This sequence joins TRBV5-1 and TRBJ1-1; weak D call: TRBD1 (5 bases). V lost 2 bases and J lost 8, with 10 bases in between. Germline V gene sequence: CDR1 SGHRS, CDR2 YFSETQ. CDR3 size: 12 residues. The CDR3 region has the DNA TGCGCCAGCAGCTTCGGACATTCAGAAGCTTTCTTT. Its protein product is CASSFGHSEAFF.

This clonotype was picked up a small number of times. The chain recombines TRBV7-9 with TRBJ1-2, with D possibly being TRBD1 (6 bases). Germline CDR1 is SEHNR and CDR2 is FQNEAQ (reference sequence). There are 13 residues in the CDR3. The CDR3 reads CANAPAGGGGYTF. CDR3 bases: TGTGCAAATGCCCCCGCGGGGGGCGGTGGCTACACCTTC. Using reference TRBV7-9 and TRBJ1-2 for the parts outside the CDR3, the full variable domain is DTGVSQNPRHKITKRGQNVTFRCDPISEHNRLYWYRQTLGQGPEFLTYFQNEAQLEKSRLLSDRFSAERPKGSFSTLEIQRTEQGDSAMYLCANAPAGGGGYTFGSGTRLTVV.

The table lists this clonotype with a few counts. The chain has TRBV25-1 and TRBJ1-2; D call uncertain. Per germline, CDR1 MGHDK and CDR2 SYGVNS. This CDR3 has 13 residues. Trimming cost V 1 base and J 7 bases, with 10 bases left between them. The chain's CDR3 is CASSESTGFGYTF. The CDR3 region has the DNA TGTGCCAGCAGTGAATCTACGGGTTTTGGCTACACCTTC.

This chain links TRBV27 with TRBJ1-2, with 8 bases that match TRBD1. The CDR3 is 13 amino acids. V lost 8 bases to trimming and J lost 3 bases; unmatched junction nucleotides: 5. Germline V lookup: CDR1 MNHEY, CDR2 SMNVEV (reference sequence). This chain's CDR3 is CASALTGDYGYTF. The CDR3 DNA follows: TGTGCCAGCGCCTTGACAGGGGACTATGGCTACACCTTC.

CDR3 sequence: CATSRGPDGAYEQYF. The CDR3 DNA follows: TGTGCCACCAGCAGAGGACCGGACGGAGCCTACGAGCAGTACTTC. The chain has TRBV15 and TRBJ2-7; no definite D call. Trimming cost V 1 base and J 2 bases, with 12 bases left between them. The germline V gene has CDR1 LNHNV and CDR2 YYDKDF (reference sequence). The CDR3 covers 15 residues.

This clonotype was detected a few times. V usage is TRBV6-2 or TRBV6-3 and J usage is TRBJ2-1; TRBD2 is a possible D gene (5 bases). The CDR3 runs 13 residues. V was cut by 2 bases and J by 9 bases, with 11 bases left in between. Germline loops: CDR1 MNHEY, CDR2 SVGEGT. The CDR3 region is CASSYGDYTEQFF. In nucleotides, the CDR3 is TGTGCCAGCAGTTACGGAGACTATACTGAGCAGTTCTTC.

In this sample, this clonotype turned up a few times. J is TRBJ2-2 and V is TRBV7-3; the match to TRBD2 covers 11 bases. Germline lookup yields CDR1 SGHTA and CDR2 FQGTGA. The CDR3 runs 15 residues. With V trimmed by 5 bases and J by 8 bases, 7 bases remained unmatched. CDR3 protein: CASSRSGRAGGELFF. CDR3 coding DNA: TGTGCCAGCAGCCGTAGCGGGAGGGCCGGTGGGGAGCTGTTTTTT.

This clonotype has only a few counts. The chain combines TRBV15 with TRBJ2-2; 10 bases match TRBD1. Germline CDR1 and CDR2: LNHNV and YYDKDF (reference sequence). V shed 6 bases, J shed 0 bases, and the junction held 1 base outside the gene matches. This CDR3 is 15 amino acids long. The CDR3 reads CATRGTGANTGELFF. CDR3 nucleotide sequence: TGTGCCACCAGGGGGACAGGGGCGAACACCGGGGAGCTGTTTTTT.

This rearrangement joins TRBV27 to TRBJ2-1; D is ambiguous. Trimming cost V 0 bases and J 2 bases, with 11 bases left between them. Germline CDR1 MNHEY, CDR2 SMNVEV (reference sequence). The CDR3 covers 16 residues. The CDR3: CASSLSWSPPYNEQFF. In nucleotides, the CDR3 is TGTGCCAGCAGTTTATCGTGGAGCCCCCCCTACAATGAGCAGTTCTTC.

The V and J genes are TRBV20-1 and TRBJ2-7; tentative D call: TRBD1 (6 bases). V was trimmed by 5 bases and J by 1 base, leaving 15 bases between them. Per the germline V gene, CDR1 is DFQATT and CDR2 is SNEGSKA (reference sequence). The CDR3 runs to 14 residues. This CDR3 is CSAPPRQASYEQYF. CDR3 DNA: TGCAGTGCTCCGCCCCGACAGGCGTCCTACGAGCAGTACTTC.

This clonotype was detected a few times. The chain joins TRBV4-1 to TRBJ2-7; D gene ambiguous. CDR1 and CDR2 from the germline V gene are MGHRA and YSYEKL. V lost 4 bases, J lost 3 bases, and 13 bases lay in between. The CDR3 runs to 14 residues. CDR3 coding DNA: TGCGCCAGCAGCCGCGAACCTGCTGGCTACGAGCAGTACTTC. It yields the protein CASSREPAGYEQYF.

This clonotype came up a few times. V and J are TRBV7-9 and TRBJ2-2; no clear D. Per the germline V gene, CDR1 is SEHNR and CDR2 is FQNEAQ (reference sequence). V dropped 6 bases and J dropped 4 bases, with 3 bases sitting between them. CDR3 size: 11 residues. The CDR3 DNA sequence: TGTGCCAGCAGACTCACCGGGGAGCTGTTTTTT. It is translated as CASRLTGELFF.

The chain uses TRBV15 and TRBJ2-1; D possibly corresponds to TRBD2 (6 bases). The CDR3 length is 13 residues. Trimming cost V 8 bases and J 0 bases, with 8 bases left between them. Looked up from germline, CDR1 is LNHNV and CDR2 is YYDKDF (reference sequence). The CDR3 coding sequence is TGTGCCACCCGGGACTTCTCCTACAATGAGCAGTTCTTC. It encodes CATRDFSYNEQFF. Based on the CDR3 plus reference TRBV15 and TRBJ2-1, the full variable domain is DAMVIQNPRYQVTQFGKPVTLSCSQTLNHNVMYWYQQKSSQAPKLLFHYYDKDFNNEADTPDNFQSRRPNTSFCFLDIRSPGLGDTAMYLCATRDFSYNEQFFGPGTRLTVL.

This chain joins TRBV7-3 and TRBJ1-1, with D tentatively TRBD1 (6 bases). The CDR3 is 15 amino acids. The V end lost 1 base, the J end lost 1 base, and 10 bases lay between the germline ends. Germline lookup yields CDR1 SGHTA and CDR2 FQGTGA. The DNA of the CDR3 is TGTGCCAGCAGCTTAAAGGGGGGGGGGAACACTGAAGCTTTCTTT. Its translation is CASSLKGGGNTEAFF.

The chain has TRBV9 and TRBJ2-6; D unclear. This CDR3 is built from 19 residues. Germline values: CDR1 SGDLS, CDR2 YYNGEE. With 4 bases removed from V and 0 bases from J, the gap between germline ends came to 20 bases. CDR3 region: CASSSSLKVLYSGANVLTF. DNA of the CDR3: TGTGCCAGCAGCAGCAGTCTTAAAGTCCTCTACTCTGGGGCCAACGTCCTGACTTTC.

The chain couples TRBV15 to TRBJ2-3; perhaps TRBD1 as D (5 bases). V gave up 7 bases and J gave up 6 bases, with 17 bases separating them. The CDR3 is 14 amino acids. Germline V CDR1 and CDR2: LNHNV, YYDKDF (reference sequence). In nucleotides, the CDR3 is TGTGCCACCACCCTGGACACTTTTTCGGATACGCAGTATTTT. It codes for CATTLDTFSDTQYF.

V gene TRBV11-1 combines with J gene TRBJ2-1; TRBD1 matches at 12 bases. There are 18 residues in the CDR3. The ends lost 7 bases at V and 5 bases at J; junction bases unmatched: 15. Looked up from germline, CDR1 is SGHAT and CDR2 is FQDESV (reference sequence). The CDR3 DNA reads as TGTGCCAGCACCGTCCCGGGACAGGGGGCCCTCGGAAACAATGAGCAGTTCTTC. It encodes CASTVPGQGALGNNEQFF.

This clonotype was counted only a few times. The chain joins TRBV7-6 to TRBJ1-3; D is unresolved. V lost 5 bases and J lost 0, with 14 bases in between. This CDR3 contains 16 residues. Germline V gene lookup returns CDR1 SGHVS and CDR2 FNYEAQ. Written as DNA, the CDR3 is TGTGCCAGCAGCCCCCCTTTAGGAAGCTCTGGAAACACCATATATTTT. Its translation is CASSPPLGSSGNTIYF.